These 13 T cell receptor beta chains came from one sample sequenced in a study of Ad26.COV2.S vaccination and SARS-CoV-2 variants (TCRdb year 2021). The library was made by the immunoSEQ multiplex PCR assay. TCRdb's version of the immuneACCESS table is confined to in-frame rearrangements and falls short of the full clone set. An unresolved V gene accounts for under half of the shortfall where checked; the remainder is of unknown origin. The sample table lists roughly 450,000 clones, over 75% of them with a count of one. The ten most abundant clones make up about 12% of the sample. The sample's treatment or condition, from its label and the paper: some 19 received Ad26.COV2.S at low or high dose, single or two shots; several received placebo; per-sample allocation not given. For vaccine and placebo recipients, the sequenced repertoires came from samples collected on day 63 after the first injection.

The input for sequencing was peripheral blood, taken in a trial of Ad26.COV2.S vaccine versus placebo. Receptors originate from a person between 18 and 60 years old who received the Ad26.COV2.S COVID-19 vaccine or a placebo.

The chain recombines TRBV2 with TRBJ1-3, with D possibly being TRBD1 (5 bases). Germline V gene lookup returns CDR1 SNHLY and CDR2 FYNNEI. Trimming cost V 2 bases and J 0 bases, with 11 bases left between them. There are 16 residues in the CDR3. The chain's CDR3 is CASSEREDNSGNTIYF. The CDR3 DNA is TGTGCCAGCAGTGAAAGGGAGGACAACTCTGGAAACACCATATATTTT.

This chain uses TRBV19 with TRBJ1-1, with a tentative D call TRBD1 (6 bases). CDR1 and CDR2 (germline): LNHDA, SQIVND (reference sequence). Trimming stripped 4 bases from V and 0 bases from J, with 15 bases between. This CDR3 is 16 amino acids long. Here the CDR3 DNA reads TGTGCCAGTAGTACCCGGACAGCGCCCATGAACACTGAAGCTTTCTTT. Protein product: CASSTRTAPMNTEAFF.

This clone occurred a few times. This specimen includes other DNA sequences encoding the same CDR3. The V call is TRBV4-1, the J call TRBJ1-5, with a possible D match to TRBD1 (6 bases). Trimming left V 0 bases short and J 1 base short, with 7 bases between. Germline assignment: CDR1 MGHRA and CDR2 YSYEKL. The CDR3 runs 15 residues. CDR3 sequence: CASSQDQGSNQPQHF. CDR3 bases: TGCGCCAGCAGCCAAGATCAGGGGAGCAATCAGCCCCAGCATTTT.

The genes are TRBV7-9 and TRBJ2-1, with 7 nucleotides matching TRBD2. Trimming cost V 5 bases and J 7 bases; bases outside gene matches: 17. Germline CDR1 SEHNR, CDR2 FQNEAQ (reference sequence). This CDR3 has 17 residues. CDR3 protein: CASSGGNVTSWRNEQFF. For the CDR3, the DNA is TGTGCCAGCAGCGGGGGAAACGTGACTAGCTGGCGGAATGAGCAGTTCTTC.

The CDR3 nucleotides read TGTGCCAGCAGCTTAGGGGGGAGCTTCAGTGAGACCCAGTACTTC. Protein: CASSLGGSFSETQYF. This chain connects TRBV13 to TRBJ2-5; the D gene is possibly TRBD2 (5 bases). CDR1 is PRHDT and CDR2 is FYEKMQ in the germline V gene (reference sequence). This CDR3 region has 15 residues. The V end was cut by 0 bases, the J end by 5 bases, with 13 bases between.

This rearrangement joins TRBV29-1 to TRBJ2-2; 7 bases map to TRBD2. V trimming: 6 bases; J trimming: 2 bases; junction bases outside the gene matches: 9. CDR1 and CDR2 from the germline V gene are SQVTM and ANQGSEA. There are 15 residues in the CDR3. The CDR3 DNA reads as TGCAGCGTCGGTACCGGGACTACCAACACCGGGGAGCTGTTTTTT. Translation gives CSVGTGTTNTGELFF.

V and J are TRBV4-3 and TRBJ1-6; 7 bases align to TRBD1. Trimming at V came to 3 bases and at J to 5 bases, leaving 10 bases not matched to a gene. Per germline, CDR1 LGHNA and CDR2 YSLEER. The CDR3 contains 17 residues. The CDR3 nucleotides are TGCGCCAGCAGCCAGGTTGTAGGGACAGACAATAATTCACCCCTCCACTTT. Translating gives CASSQVVGTDNNSPLHF.

The J gene is TRBJ2-7, the V gene TRBV28, with 14 nucleotides matching TRBD2. After removal of 4 bases from V and 4 bases from J, the junction contained 18 bases not matched to a gene. This CDR3 contains 20 residues. Germline values: CDR1 MDHEN, CDR2 SYDVKM. The CDR3, as DNA: TGTGCCAGCAGTTCCTCACTTTCTCCGGGACTAGCGGGAGTGGGGTACGAGCAGTACTTC. Amino acid sequence: CASSSSLSPGLAGVGYEQYF.

The chain couples TRBV30 to TRBJ2-7, with TRBD2 identical over 7 bases. Trimming removed 0 bases from V and 6 bases from J; junction bases left unmatched: 8. This CDR3 spans 14 amino acids. Looked up from germline, CDR1 is GTSNPN and CDR2 is SVGIG (reference sequence). CDR3 bases: TGTGCCTGGAGTGTACGGCGGGAGTTCGGCGAGCAGTACTTC. Translated: CAWSVRREFGEQYF.

V gene TRBV4-2 combines with J gene TRBJ1-5; 7 bases align to TRBD1. The CDR3 length is 16 residues. CDR1 and CDR2 (germline): LGHNA, YNFKEQ. The V segment lost 1 base and the J segment 3 bases; nucleotides outside the gene matches: 6. CDR3 DNA: TGTGCCAGCAGCCAAGCCACGACAGGGCCCAATCAGCCCCAGCATTTT. Its translation is CASSQATTGPNQPQHF.

The chain joins TRBV2 to TRBJ2-2, with D possibly being TRBD1 or TRBD2 (6 bases each). This CDR3 comprises 15 residues. Trimming pared 5 bases from V and 4 bases from J, leaving 14 bases between. Germline CDR1 reads SNHLY; CDR2 reads FYNNEI. CDR3 in amino acids: CASSQGGLFTGELFF. The CDR3, as DNA: TGTGCCAGCAGTCAAGGGGGGCTTTTCACCGGGGAGCTGTTTTTT.

CDR3 in DNA: TGTGCCTGGAGTAAAGGGACCCAGTACTTC. Translating gives CAWSKGTQYF. The chain carries TRBV30 and TRBJ2-5, with D hard to call. Trimming removed 2 bases from V and 7 bases from J, with 5 bases in between. The CDR3 has 10 amino acids. Germline-derived CDR1 and CDR2 are GTSNPN and SVGIG (reference sequence).

This clone appeared a single time. The V call is TRBV15, the J call TRBJ2-2, with 7 bases matching TRBD2. The CDR3 loop spans 16 amino acids. CDR1 and CDR2 from the germline V gene are LNHNV and YYDKDF (reference sequence). Trimming took 1 base from V and 2 from J; bases not matched to a gene: 4. In nucleotides, the CDR3 is TGTGCCACCAGCAGAGTCCCTAGCGGTAACACCGGGGAGCTGTTTTTT. Protein: CATSRVPSGNTGELFF.